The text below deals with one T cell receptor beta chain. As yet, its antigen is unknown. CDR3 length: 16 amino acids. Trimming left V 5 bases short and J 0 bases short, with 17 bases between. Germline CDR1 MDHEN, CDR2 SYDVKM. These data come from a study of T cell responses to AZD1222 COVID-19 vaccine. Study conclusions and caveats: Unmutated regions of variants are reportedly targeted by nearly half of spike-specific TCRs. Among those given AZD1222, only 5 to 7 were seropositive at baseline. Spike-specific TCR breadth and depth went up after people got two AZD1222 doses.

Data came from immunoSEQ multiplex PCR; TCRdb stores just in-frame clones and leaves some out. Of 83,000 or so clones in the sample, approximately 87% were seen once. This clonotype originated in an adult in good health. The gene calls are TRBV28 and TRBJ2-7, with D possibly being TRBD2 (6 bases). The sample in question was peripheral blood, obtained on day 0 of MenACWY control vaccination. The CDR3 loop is CASSPLSGRSSYEQYF. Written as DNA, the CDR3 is TGTGCCAGCAGTCCCCTTTCGGGGAGGAGCTCCTACGAGCAGTACTTC.